Listed below are T cell receptor beta chains from one sample, sequenced in a study of post-analysis software for immune sequencing data. TCRdb reanalysed the PCR reads using MiXCR and keeps one entry per CDR3 protein. The sample lists 700,000 to 900,000 distinct CDR3 sequences, just over 45% occurring once. Input material: blood. These receptors came from a girl under 18 with multiple sclerosis. The CDR3 runs from the conserved cysteine through the conserved F or W. The D gene is left open where the match is weak. Rows give clone size only sometimes, using once, few, many, or a class for an expanded clone.

v_gene,abundance,d_gene,j_gene,CDR3nt,CDR3aa
TRBV5-6,.,.,TRBJ2-1,TGTGCCAGCAGCTTATTCTCGGGGAGTGAGCAGTTCTTC,CASSLFSGSEQFF
TRBV20-1,.,.,TRBJ2-5,TGCAGTGCTAGAGGCGACAGCAGGGGGACCCAGTACTTC,CSARGDSRGTQYF
TRBV28,.,.,TRBJ2-4,TGTGCCAGCAGTTTAGCCGGGGACACGCGAGCCAAAAACATTCAGTACTTC,CASSLAGDTRAKNIQYF
TRBV3-1,few,.,TRBJ2-3,TGTGCCAGCAGCCAATACCTACTTGATATCCAGGGGCGAGATACGCAGTATTTT,CASSQYLLDIQGRDTQYF
TRBV20-1,once,TRBD2,TRBJ2-7,TGCAGTGCTGCAGGACTAGCGGACATCTACGAGCAGTACTTC,CSAAGLADIYEQYF
TRBV6-5,.,TRBD1,TRBJ2-1,TGTGCCAGCAGTTACGGACAGGGGGCGGTCAATGAGCAGTTCTTC,CASSYGQGAVNEQFF
TRBV6-5,.,TRBD1,TRBJ2-1,TGTGCCAGCAGTTTAACGGACAGGACCGTGGGGGATGAGCAGTTCTTC,CASSLTDRTVGDEQFF
TRBV6-5,.,.,TRBJ2-3,TGTGCCAGCTCGGACACGTACACAGATACGCAGTATTTT,CASSDTYTDTQYF
TRBV20-1,few,.,TRBJ2-1,TGCAGTGCCGCGACAGAATTCTCCTACAATGAGCAGTTCTTC,CSAATEFSYNEQFF
TRBV7-2,few,TRBD1,TRBJ2-7,TGTGCCAGCAGCTTAGGGAGGACAGGGTTCGAGCAGTACTTC,CASSLGRTGFEQYF
TRBV6-6,.,TRBD1,TRBJ2-7,TGTGCCAGCAGTGGAAAGGGGGCATCCTACGAGCAGTACTTC,CASSGKGASYEQYF
TRBV9,.,.,TRBJ2-3,TGTGCCAGCAGCGAGACCCCGGGAGCGGCGCAGTATTTT,CASSETPGAAQYF
TRBV7-3,few,.,TRBJ1-1,TGTGCCAGCAGCTTAAAGGCAGCAAACACTGAAGCTTTCTTT,CASSLKAANTEAFF
TRBV27,few,.,TRBJ1-5,TGTGCCAGCAGTTTGACAGCTCACTCCCTATATAGCAATCAGCCCCAGCATTTT,CASSLTAHSLYSNQPQHF
TRBV10-3,few,.,TRBJ2-5,TGTGCCGCGTCGACGGGGCAAGAGACCCAGTACTTC,CAASTGQETQYF
TRBV19,.,.,TRBJ1-1,TGTGCCAGTAAAGGTTTTGTTGCTTTCTTT,CASKGFVAFF
TRBV7-2,.,.,TRBJ2-7,TGTGCCAGCAGCTTCCGGGACACCTACGAGCAGTACTTC,CASSFRDTYEQYF
TRBV15,.,.,TRBJ2-7,TGTGCCACCAGCAGAGATGGACCGGGCCACGAGCAGTACTTC,CATSRDGPGHEQYF
TRBV29-1,.,TRBD1,TRBJ1-1,TGCAGCGTTTTCCCTCAGGGGGGCTATACTGAAGCTTTCTTT,CSVFPQGGYTEAFF
TRBV6-6,few,TRBD1,TRBJ2-7,TGTGCCAGCAGTCCCGACGGACAGGTCGAGGGCGAGCAGTACTTC,CASSPDGQVEGEQYF
TRBV7-2,.,.,TRBJ1-4,TGTGCCAGCAGCAGAAGGTCCGGGACACTGGATGAAAAACTGTTTTTT,CASSRRSGTLDEKLFF
TRBV9,few,TRBD2,TRBJ2-7,TGTGCCAGCAGCGTACCTCCGACTAGCGGGAAGGACGAGCAGTACTTC,CASSVPPTSGKDEQYF
TRBV12-3/TRBV12-4,few,.,TRBJ1-5,TGTGCCAGCAGTATCGGGGGCAATCAGCCCCAGCATTTT,CASSIGGNQPQHF
TRBV10-3,.,.,TRBJ2-1,TGTGCCATCAAACAGGGACTGGCGGAATACAATGAGCAGTTCTTC,CAIKQGLAEYNEQFF
TRBV12-3/TRBV12-4,.,TRBD1,TRBJ1-1,TGTGCCAGCACCCAGGGGGCGGTGGCTGAAGCTTTCTTT,CASTQGAVAEAFF
TRBV3-1,.,.,TRBJ2-1,TGTGCCAGCAGCCAATTAAATAGGGGTGAGCAGTTCTTC,CASSQLNRGEQFF
TRBV9,.,.,TRBJ2-1,TGTGCCAGCAGCGTAGAGCTTAGAGACAATGAGCAGTTCTTC,CASSVELRDNEQFF
TRBV20-1,.,.,TRBJ2-5,TGCAGTGCTAGAGACAGGAAAGGGGGGCAAGAGACCCAGTACTTC,CSARDRKGGQETQYF
TRBV20-1,few,.,TRBJ2-3,TGCAGTGCCCGACCTCCGGACACAGATACGCAGTATTTT,CSARPPDTDTQYF
TRBV12-3/TRBV12-4,few,TRBD1,TRBJ2-7,TGTGCCAGCAGCCGCGGACAGGGGGGCTACGAGCAGTACTTC,CASSRGQGGYEQYF
TRBV2,.,TRBD2,TRBJ2-7,TGTGCCAGCAAGGCTGAGCGGGAGTCGGTCGAGCAGTACTTC,CASKAERESVEQYF
TRBV7-9,.,.,TRBJ2-7,TGTGCCAGCAGCTTTGACCGGGACCGGGGGACCTACGAGCAGTACTTC,CASSFDRDRGTYEQYF
TRBV20-1,few,.,TRBJ2-7,TGCAGTGCTAGAGAAACAGGGGGGGACGAGCAGTACTTC,CSARETGGDEQYF
TRBV18,few,.,TRBJ1-2,TGTGCCAGCTCACCACTACGGAATCGTAATAGTGGCTACACCTTC,CASSPLRNRNSGYTF
TRBV29-1,many,.,TRBJ2-7,TGCAGCGTTGTGGGGACCTCCTACGAGCAGTACTTC,CSVVGTSYEQYF
TRBV20-1,.,.,TRBJ1-2,TGCAGTGCTCCAACTTATACGCAGGGAGTTGGTGGCTACACCTTC,CSAPTYTQGVGGYTF
TRBV9,.,.,TRBJ2-3,TGTGCCAGCGGGGGGCTCGGGATTGAAGATACGCAGTATTTT,CASGGLGIEDTQYF
TRBV15,.,.,TRBJ1-2,TGTGCCACCAGCAGAGCCCCTGGTGTCCGGGATCGGGGTGGCTACACCTTC,CATSRAPGVRDRGGYTF
TRBV25-1,.,.,TRBJ2-7,TGTGCCAGCAGTATAGGGGGGAGAATCGAGCAGTACTTC,CASSIGGRIEQYF
TRBV12-3/TRBV12-4,.,TRBD2,TRBJ2-1,TGTGCCAGCACCCCGGGGGGGGGCAATGAGCAGTTCTTC,CASTPGGGNEQFF
TRBV20-1,.,.,TRBJ2-5,TGCAGTGCTAGAGACTACAGGGTCCAAGAGACCCAGTACTTC,CSARDYRVQETQYF
TRBV11-2,once,TRBD2,TRBJ2-7,TGTGCCAGCAGCCTACAGACTAGCGGGAGTTACGAGCAGTACTTC,CASSLQTSGSYEQYF
TRBV5-6,.,TRBD1,TRBJ1-2,TGTGCCAGCAGCTCCGCCGGGACAGGGGGCTACTATGGCTACACCTTC,CASSSAGTGGYYGYTF
TRBV6-1,.,TRBD1,TRBJ1-2,TGTGCCAGCAGGGAATGGACAGGGGATGGCTACACCTTC,CASREWTGDGYTF
TRBV12-3/TRBV12-4,.,.,TRBJ2-5,TGTGCCAGCAGTTACAACCCTACCCTTGGACAAGAGACCCAGTACTTC,CASSYNPTLGQETQYF
TRBV29-1,few,TRBD1,TRBJ2-3,TGCAGCGTTGAGAGGGACAGGGAAATAGATACGCAGTATTTT,CSVERDREIDTQYF
TRBV7-9,.,.,TRBJ2-7,TGTGCCAGCAGCCCGGGCCTAACCCCTTACGAGCAGTACTTC,CASSPGLTPYEQYF
TRBV6-1,.,.,TRBJ1-5,TGTGCCAGCAGGACATCCGGGGCCGGGAATAGCAATCAGCCCCAGCATTTT,CASRTSGAGNSNQPQHF
TRBV6-5,.,TRBD1,TRBJ1-6,TGTGCCAGCAGTCCCGGGACAAGGGGGCTTATGAGTGTCCTCCACTTT,CASSPGTRGLMSVLHF
TRBV11-2,.,TRBD2,TRBJ2-5,TGTGCCAGCACCAAACACGGACTAGCGGGAGCTGGTTGGGGAGAGACCCAGTACTTC,CASTKHGLAGAGWGETQYF
TRBV5-1,.,.,TRBJ2-7,TGCGCCAGCAGCTGGGGCTATGGGGGACTCCACGAGCAGTACTTC,CASSWGYGGLHEQYF